This section outlines one T cell receptor (beta chain) sequence together with its context. The data are from a study of blood T cell repertoires in COVID-19. Overall study context: Some COVID-19 samples were acute and others convalescent; all came from the United States, Italy and Spain.

Data came from immunoSEQ multiplex PCR; TCRdb stores just in-frame clones and leaves some out. The repertoire holds roughly 66,000 clones, with 70% to 85% as singletons. Trimming cost V 7 bases and J 5 bases, with 12 bases left between them. CDR1 is SGHRS, CDR2 YFSETQ, per germline. The CDR3 has 12 amino acids. This sequence originates from a man between 60 and 75 years old with acute or convalescent COVID-19. The V gene is TRBV5-1, the J gene TRBJ2-5; D may be TRBD1 (5 bases). Material: peripheral blood. The CDR3 DNA is TGCGCCAGCCAGGGTATAAGTGAGACCCAGTACTTC. This encodes CASQGISETQYF.